This T cell receptor (beta chain) was sequenced during a study of human T cells and chemical hapten exposure. The library gave individual cDNA molecules unique molecular identifiers. Each CDR3 protein is one row after TCRdb ran MiXCR on the reads. The sample contains about 120,000 distinct CDR3 sequences, 8% to 9.5% of which appear only once. This clonotype was picked up a small number of times. Extraction yielded total RNA from whole blood (unfractionated). Trimming took off 5 bases at V and 2 bases at J, with 24 bases between the two ends. The CDR3 is 18 amino acids. The germline V gene encodes CDR1 LGHNT and CDR2 FRNRAP.

This clonotype was obtained from a human donor in good health. Some clones in this sample may be carry-over from other donors' samples. Sequencing was done on a sample of whole blood. V gene TRBV12-5 combines with J gene TRBJ2-5; maybe TRBD1 (6 bases). The CDR3, as DNA: TGTGCTAGTGGTACACCTCTGGACAGCCCAAATCCTCAAGAGACCCAGTACTTC. The encoded protein is CASGTPLDSPNPQETQYF.